Given below is one TCR beta chain in context. Its antigen remains unidentified. The read halts 3 residues ahead of the CDR3 end, with the missing end drawn from the germline J gene. CDR3 length: 16 amino acids. CDR1 is KGHSH, CDR2 LQKENI, per germline. Trimming took 4 bases from V and 8 from J, leaving 21 bases between them. This sample is part of a study of T cells in women clearing cervical HPV infection. In the study overall: For cases, blood was sampled a median around 150 days after lesion detection, interquartile range roughly 85 to 200 days.

Study conclusions and caveats: Cases and controls were distinguished at AUC 0.83 by richness and V genes. TRBV6-7 abundance was lower in cases than controls (around 0.1% versus 0.15%).

Assay: immunoSEQ multiplex PCR; the TCRdb copy retains only in-frame clones and omits some. The sample has approximately 37,000 clones. MY09/MY11 PCR detected cervical HPV DNA; dot-blot assigned genotypes. This sequence joins TRBV18 and TRBJ2-4; TRBD2 might be the D (6 bases). The source of this sequence is a woman between 18 and 70 years old with a cervical HPV16 infection that either progressed to CIN3+ or cleared (not recorded which). The specimen sequenced was blood buffy coat. CDR3 bases read: TGTGCCAGCTCACTGGCCTTGGTGCGGGATAGAGACATT. Translated: CASSLALVRDRDI. The CDR3 in full is CASSLALVRDRDIQYF. Filled out from reference TRBV18 and TRBJ2-4, the complete variable domain reads NAGVMQNPRHLVRRRGQEARLRCSPMKGHSHVYWYRQLPEEGLKFMVYLQKENIIDESGMPKERFSAEFPKEGPSILRIQQVVRGDSAAYFCASSLALVRDRDIQYFGAGTRLSVL.